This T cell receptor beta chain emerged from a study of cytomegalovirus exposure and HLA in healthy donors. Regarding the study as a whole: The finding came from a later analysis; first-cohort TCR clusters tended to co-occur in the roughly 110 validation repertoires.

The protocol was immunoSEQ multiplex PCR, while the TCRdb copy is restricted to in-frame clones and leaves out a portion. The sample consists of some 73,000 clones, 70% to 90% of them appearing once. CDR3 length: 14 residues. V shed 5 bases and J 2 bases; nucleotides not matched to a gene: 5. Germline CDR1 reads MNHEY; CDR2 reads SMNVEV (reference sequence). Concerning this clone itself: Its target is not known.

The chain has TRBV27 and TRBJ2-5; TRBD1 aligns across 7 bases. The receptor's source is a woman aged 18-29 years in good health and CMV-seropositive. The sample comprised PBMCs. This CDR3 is CASSEYRGQETQYF. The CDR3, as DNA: TGTGCCAGCAGTGAATACAGGGGTCAAGAGACCCAGTACTTC.